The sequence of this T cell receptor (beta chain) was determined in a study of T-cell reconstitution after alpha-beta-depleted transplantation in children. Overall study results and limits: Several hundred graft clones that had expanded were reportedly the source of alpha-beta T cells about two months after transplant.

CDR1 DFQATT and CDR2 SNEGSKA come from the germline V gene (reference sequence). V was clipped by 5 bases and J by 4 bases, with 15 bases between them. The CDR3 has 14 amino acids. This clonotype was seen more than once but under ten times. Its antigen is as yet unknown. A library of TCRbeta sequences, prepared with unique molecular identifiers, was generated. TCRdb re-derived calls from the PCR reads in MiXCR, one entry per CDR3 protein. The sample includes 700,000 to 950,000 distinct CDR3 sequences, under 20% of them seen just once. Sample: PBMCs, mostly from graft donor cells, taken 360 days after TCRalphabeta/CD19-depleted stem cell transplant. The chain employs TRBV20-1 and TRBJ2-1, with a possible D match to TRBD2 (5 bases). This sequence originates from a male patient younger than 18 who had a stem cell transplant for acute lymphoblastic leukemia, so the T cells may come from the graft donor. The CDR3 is CSAPAGVLYNEQFF. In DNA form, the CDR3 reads TGCAGTGCTCCCGCCGGGGTACTATACAATGAGCAGTTCTTC.